This is a list of T cell receptor beta chains from one sample in a study of long-term antiretroviral therapy in people with HIV. TCRdb's copy holds only in-frame clones and misses some; the assay was immunoSEQ multiplex PCR. The top ten hold more than 3.5% of the sample, which has about 24,000 clones, about 80% seen once. Sequencing was performed on unsorted PBMCs, taken 5.9 years after starting antiretroviral therapy. Receptors were obtained from a man in his thirties or forties with HIV. Both conserved end residues are part of each CDR3. Each record gives: J gene, D gene, V gene, clone size, CDR3 DNA, CDR3 protein. A D gene is named only where the DNA matches it firmly. Some rows have no size entry. The others give once, few or many, or a class for an expanded clone.

>TRBJ2-1|TRBD1|TRBV10-3|-
TGTGCCACCCGGGGACAGGATACCTACAATGAGCAGTTCTTC
CATRGQDTYNEQFF
>TRBJ2-7|TRBD1|TRBV10-3|-
TGTGCCATCAGTGCCTCAGGGGGCCACGAGCAGTACTTC
CAISASGGHEQYF
>TRBJ2-5|TRBD2|TRBV9|-
TGTGCCAGCAGCTCTCGACTAGCGGGGGAAGAGACCCAGTACTTC
CASSSRLAGEETQYF
>TRBJ1-1|-|TRBV4-3|few
TGCGCCAGCAGCCAAGATCAGCAGGGTTCGAACACTGAAGCTTTCTTT
CASSQDQQGSNTEAFF
>TRBJ2-4|-|TRBV30|-
TGTGCCTGGAGCCCCGGTGTAAACATTCAGTACTTC
CAWSPGVNIQYF
>TRBJ1-2|-|TRBV5-4|-
TGTGCCAGCAGCTTAGGTTTGGGCTATGGCTACACCTTC
CASSLGLGYGYTF
>TRBJ1-2|TRBD1|TRBV27|-
TGTGCCAGCAGTTTAGGGCAGGGGGGGACCTATGGCTACACCTTC
CASSLGQGGTYGYTF
>TRBJ1-4|-|TRBV4-3|-
TGCGCCAGCAGCCAAGGTGGGGCCGCTAATGAAAAACTGTTTTTT
CASSQGGAANEKLFF
>TRBJ2-1|-|TRBV7-2|-
TGTGCCAGCAGGGGGGTTCTTTTCAGGGACCCTTACAATGAGCAGTTCTTC
CASRGVLFRDPYNEQFF
>TRBJ1-1|-|TRBV28|-
TGTGCCAGCAGTTTATCCAGCTGGGGGGAAGCTTTCTTT
CASSLSSWGEAFF
>TRBJ1-1|-|TRBV5-1|-
TGCGCCAGCAGCTTGGCCCAGGGTCCTGAAGCTTTCTTT
CASSLAQGPEAFF
>TRBJ2-4|-|TRBV2|-
TGTGCCAGCAGTGGCGCTATGAGGTTTAGCGGAGACTTAGCCAAAAACATTCAGTACTTC
CASSGAMRFSGDLAKNIQYF
>TRBJ2-7|-|TRBV5-4|medium-sized
TGTGCCAGCAGCTTGGATCCTGCATCCTACGAGCAGTACTTC
CASSLDPASYEQYF
>TRBJ2-2|-|TRBV7-8|-
TGTGCCAGCAGCGACAGGGGAGGGACCGGGGAGCTGTTTTTT
CASSDRGGTGELFF
>TRBJ2-7|TRBD2|TRBV5-4|-
TGTGCCAGCAGCTCGCAGGGGACTAGCTCCTACGAGCAGTACTTC
CASSSQGTSSYEQYF
>TRBJ2-1|-|TRBV4-1|once
TGCGCCAGCAGCCAAGATGTAGGGCAGTTCTCCTACAATGAGCAGTTCTTC
CASSQDVGQFSYNEQFF
>TRBJ1-3|-|TRBV19|-
TGTGCCAGTAAAGGTAGCGGAGTGGCCCCTCTTAACACCATATATTTT
CASKGSGVAPLNTIYF
>TRBJ1-5|-|TRBV6-5|-
TGTGCCAGTTTCGATCAGCCCCAGCATTTT
CASFDQPQHF
>TRBJ2-1|TRBD2|TRBV6-5|-
TGTGCCTCTAGCGGGAGTTTTAATGAGCAGTTCTTC
CASSGSFNEQFF
>TRBJ1-5|TRBD1|TRBV5-4|-
TGTGCCAGCAGCCCCGGACAGGGATTAAATCAGCCCCAGCATTTT
CASSPGQGLNQPQHF
>TRBJ1-6|-|TRBV5-1|few
TGCGCCAGCAGCTTGGTCCCAAATTCACCCCTCCACTTT
CASSLVPNSPLHF
>TRBJ1-5|-|TRBV6-1|-
TGTGCCAGCAGTGAAGCGCAGGGTTGGCAGCCCCAGCATTTT
CASSEAQGWQPQHF
>TRBJ2-3|-|TRBV19|-
TGTGCCAGTAGTATCATGCCGGGAGACGCAGATACGCAGTATTTT
CASSIMPGDADTQYF
>TRBJ2-5|-|TRBV30|-
TGTGCCTGGAGTGTACGGCCCCCCCCCATCCAAGAGACCCAGTACTTC
CAWSVRPPPIQETQYF
>TRBJ1-5|TRBD1|TRBV4-1|-
TGCGCCAGCAGCCAAGCAGGGGGGGATCAGCCCCAGCATTTT
CASSQAGGDQPQHF
>TRBJ1-2|TRBD1|TRBV2|few
TGTGCCAGCAGTGCTGGACAGGGGTATGGCTACACCTTC
CASSAGQGYGYTF